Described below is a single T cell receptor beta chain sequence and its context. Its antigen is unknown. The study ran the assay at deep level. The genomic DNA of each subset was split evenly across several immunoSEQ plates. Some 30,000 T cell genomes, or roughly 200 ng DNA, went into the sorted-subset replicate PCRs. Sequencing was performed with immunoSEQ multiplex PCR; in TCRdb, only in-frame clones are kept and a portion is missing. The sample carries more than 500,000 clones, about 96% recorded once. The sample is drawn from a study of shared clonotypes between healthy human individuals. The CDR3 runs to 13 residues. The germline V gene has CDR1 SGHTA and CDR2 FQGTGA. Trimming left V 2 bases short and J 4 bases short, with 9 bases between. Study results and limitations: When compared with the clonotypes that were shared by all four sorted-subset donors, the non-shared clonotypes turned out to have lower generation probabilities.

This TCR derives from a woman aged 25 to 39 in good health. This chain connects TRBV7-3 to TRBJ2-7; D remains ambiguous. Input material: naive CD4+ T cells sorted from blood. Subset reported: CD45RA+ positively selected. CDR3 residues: CASSLGPQYEQYF. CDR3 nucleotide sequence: TGTGCCAGCAGCTTAGGGCCGCAATACGAGCAGTACTTC.